The present TCR beta chain was sequenced within a study of shared clonotypes between healthy human individuals. The germline V gene has CDR1 MNHEY and CDR2 SMNVEV (reference sequence). The CDR3 has 18 residues. Trimming pared 0 bases from V and 0 bases from J, leaving 12 bases between. Unsorted PBMC DNA was sequenced on ten immunoSEQ deep assay plates. Clones were read by immunoSEQ multiplex PCR, and TCRdb kept only the in-frame ones, dropping some. The profile covers some 470,000 clones, with over 60% appearing a single time and approximately 12% taken by the ten largest. The chain recombines TRBV27 with TRBJ2-6, with D maybe TRBD2 (5 bases). This receptor was identified in a woman aged 40 to 50 in good health. Some clones in this sample may be carry-over from other donors' samples. Sequencing input: PBMCs. CDR3 DNA sequence: TGTGCCAGCAGTTTATCGGTCCGGACTGGCTCTGGGGCCAACGTCCTGACTTTC. The encoded protein is CASSLSVRTGSGANVLTF.